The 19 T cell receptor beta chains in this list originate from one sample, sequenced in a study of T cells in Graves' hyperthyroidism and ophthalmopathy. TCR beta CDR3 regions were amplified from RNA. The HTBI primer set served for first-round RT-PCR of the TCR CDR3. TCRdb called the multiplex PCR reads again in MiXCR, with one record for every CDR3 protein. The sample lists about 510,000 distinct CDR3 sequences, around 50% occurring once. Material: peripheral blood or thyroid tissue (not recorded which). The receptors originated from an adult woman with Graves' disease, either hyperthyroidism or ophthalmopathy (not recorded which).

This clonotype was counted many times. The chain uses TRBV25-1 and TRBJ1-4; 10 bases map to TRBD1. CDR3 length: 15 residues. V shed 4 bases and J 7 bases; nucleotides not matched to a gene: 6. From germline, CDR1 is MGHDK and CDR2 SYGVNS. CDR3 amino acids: CASSAPGTGVEKLFF. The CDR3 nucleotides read TGTGCCAGCAGTGCCCCGGGGACAGGGGTTGAAAAACTGTTTTTT.

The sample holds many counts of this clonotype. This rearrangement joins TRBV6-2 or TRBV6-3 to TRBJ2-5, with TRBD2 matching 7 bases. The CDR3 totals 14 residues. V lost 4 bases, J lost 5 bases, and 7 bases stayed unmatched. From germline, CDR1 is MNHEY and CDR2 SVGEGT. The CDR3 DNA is TGTGCCAGCAGTTTGCGGGGACTAATCGAGACCCAGTACTTC. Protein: CASSLRGLIETQYF.

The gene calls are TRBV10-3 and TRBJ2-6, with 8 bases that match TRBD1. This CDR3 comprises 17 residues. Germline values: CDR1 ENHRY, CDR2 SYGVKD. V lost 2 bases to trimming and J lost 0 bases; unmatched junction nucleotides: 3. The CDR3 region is CAISEGQGSSGANVLTF. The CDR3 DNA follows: TGTGCCATCAGTGAGGGACAGGGAAGCTCTGGGGCCAACGTCCTGACTTTC.

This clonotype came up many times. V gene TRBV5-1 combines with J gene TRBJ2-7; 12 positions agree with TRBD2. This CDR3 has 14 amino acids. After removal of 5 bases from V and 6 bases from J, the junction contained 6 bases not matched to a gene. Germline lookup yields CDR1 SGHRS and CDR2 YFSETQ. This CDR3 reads CASRRLAGVGEQYF. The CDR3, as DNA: TGCGCCAGCAGAAGACTAGCGGGAGTGGGCGAGCAGTACTTC.

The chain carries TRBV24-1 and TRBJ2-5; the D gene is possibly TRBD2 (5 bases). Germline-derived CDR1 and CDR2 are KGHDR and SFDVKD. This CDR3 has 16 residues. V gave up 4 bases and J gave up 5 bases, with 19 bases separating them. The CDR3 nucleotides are TGTGCCACCAGTGACTCAACCCCGAAACGAGGGGAGACCCAGTACTTC. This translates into CATSDSTPKRGETQYF.

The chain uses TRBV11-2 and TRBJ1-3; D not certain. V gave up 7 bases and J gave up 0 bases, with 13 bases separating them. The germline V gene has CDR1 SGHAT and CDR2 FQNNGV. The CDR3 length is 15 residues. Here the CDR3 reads CASTGRADSGNTIYF. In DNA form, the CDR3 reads TGTGCCAGCACCGGGAGGGCGGACTCTGGAAACACCATATATTTT. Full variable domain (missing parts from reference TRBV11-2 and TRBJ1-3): EAGVAQSPRYKIIEKRQSVAFWCNPISGHATLYWYQQILGQGPKLLIQFQNNGVVDDSQLPKDRFSAERLKGVDSTLKIQPAKLEDSAVYLCASTGRADSGNTIYFGEGSWLTVV.

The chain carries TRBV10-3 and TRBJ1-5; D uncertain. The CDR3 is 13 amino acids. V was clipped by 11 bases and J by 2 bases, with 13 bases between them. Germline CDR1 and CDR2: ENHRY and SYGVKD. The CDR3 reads CAPGDVRNQPQHF. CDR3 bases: TGTGCCCCAGGAGACGTACGCAATCAGCCCCAGCATTTT.

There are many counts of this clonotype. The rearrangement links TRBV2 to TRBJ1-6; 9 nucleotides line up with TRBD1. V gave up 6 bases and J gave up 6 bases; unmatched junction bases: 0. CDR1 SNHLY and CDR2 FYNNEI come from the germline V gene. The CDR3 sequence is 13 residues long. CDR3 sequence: CASRDRGNSPLHF. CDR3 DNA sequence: TGTGCCAGCAGGGACAGGGGTAATTCACCCCTCCACTTT.

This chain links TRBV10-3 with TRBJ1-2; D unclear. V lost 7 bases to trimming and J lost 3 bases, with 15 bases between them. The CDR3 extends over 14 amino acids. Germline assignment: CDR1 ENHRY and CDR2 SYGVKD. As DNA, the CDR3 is TGTGCCATCAACAAGAAGTCAGAGGACTATGGCTACACCTTC. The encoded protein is CAINKKSEDYGYTF.

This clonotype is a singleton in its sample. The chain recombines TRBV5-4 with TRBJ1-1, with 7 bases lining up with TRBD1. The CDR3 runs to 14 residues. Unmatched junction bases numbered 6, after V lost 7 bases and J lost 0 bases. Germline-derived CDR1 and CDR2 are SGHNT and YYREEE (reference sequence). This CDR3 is CASGSQGMNTEAFF. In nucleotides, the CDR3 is TGTGCCAGCGGCTCACAGGGGATGAACACTGAAGCTTTCTTT.

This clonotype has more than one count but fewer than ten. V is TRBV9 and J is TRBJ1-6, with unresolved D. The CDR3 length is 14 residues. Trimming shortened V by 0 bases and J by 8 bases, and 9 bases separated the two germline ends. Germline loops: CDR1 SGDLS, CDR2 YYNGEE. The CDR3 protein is CASSVGGFDSPLHF. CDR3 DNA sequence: TGTGCCAGCAGCGTAGGAGGGTTTGATTCACCCCTCCACTTT. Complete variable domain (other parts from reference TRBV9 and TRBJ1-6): DSGVTQTPKHLITATGQRVTLRCSPRSGDLSVYWYQQSLDQGLQFLIQYYNGEERAKGNILERFSAQQFPDLHSELNLSSLELGDSALYFCASSVGGFDSPLHFGNGTRLTVT.

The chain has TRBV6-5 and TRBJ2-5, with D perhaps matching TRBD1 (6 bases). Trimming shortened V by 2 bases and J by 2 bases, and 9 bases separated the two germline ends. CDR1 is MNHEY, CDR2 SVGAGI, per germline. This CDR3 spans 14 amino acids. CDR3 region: CASSYVGTQETQYF. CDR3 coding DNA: TGTGCCAGCAGTTACGTCGGGACACAAGAGACCCAGTACTTC.

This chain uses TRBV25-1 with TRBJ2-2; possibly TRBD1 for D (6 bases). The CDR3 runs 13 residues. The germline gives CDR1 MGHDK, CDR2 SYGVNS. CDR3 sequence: CAYGQPNTGELFF. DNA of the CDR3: TGTGCTTATGGACAGCCTAACACCGGGGAGCTGTTTTTT.

The CDR3 DNA sequence: TGTGCCAGCAGCTTCGGGGCAGGTTTCGGCAATCAGCCCCAGCATTTT. It translates to CASSFGAGFGNQPQHF. The chain links TRBV7-2 to TRBJ1-5, with D perhaps TRBD1 (5 bases). This CDR3 spans 16 amino acids. V was cut by 3 bases and J by 2 bases, with 14 bases left in between. Germline-derived CDR1 and CDR2 are SGHTA and FQGNSA.

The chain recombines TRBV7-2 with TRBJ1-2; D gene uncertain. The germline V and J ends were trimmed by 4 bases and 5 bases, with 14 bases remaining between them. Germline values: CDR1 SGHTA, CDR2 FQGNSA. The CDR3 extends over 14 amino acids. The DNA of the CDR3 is TGTGCCAGCAGCTCTCGGACGGATACATATGGCTACACCTTC. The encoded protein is CASSSRTDTYGYTF.

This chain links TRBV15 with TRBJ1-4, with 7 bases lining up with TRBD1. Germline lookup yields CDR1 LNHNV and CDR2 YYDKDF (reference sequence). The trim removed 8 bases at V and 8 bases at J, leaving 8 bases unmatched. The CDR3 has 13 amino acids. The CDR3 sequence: CATSDRAGEKLFF. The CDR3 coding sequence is TGTGCCACCTCCGACAGGGCGGGGGAAAAACTGTTTTTT.

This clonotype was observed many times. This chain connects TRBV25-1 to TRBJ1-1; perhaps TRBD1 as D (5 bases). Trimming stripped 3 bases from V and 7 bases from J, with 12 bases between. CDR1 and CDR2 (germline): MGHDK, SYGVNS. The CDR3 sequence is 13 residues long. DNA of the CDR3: TGTGCCAGCAGTGACGGGAGAAGGGGTGAAGCTTTCTTT. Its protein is CASSDGRRGEAFF.

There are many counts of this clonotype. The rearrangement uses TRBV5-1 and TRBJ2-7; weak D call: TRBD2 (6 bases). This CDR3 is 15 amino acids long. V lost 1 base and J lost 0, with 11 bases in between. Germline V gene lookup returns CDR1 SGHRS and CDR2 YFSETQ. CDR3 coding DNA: TGCGCCAGCAGCTTGATGCCGGGAGACTCCTACGAGCAGTACTTC. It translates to CASSLMPGDSYEQYF.

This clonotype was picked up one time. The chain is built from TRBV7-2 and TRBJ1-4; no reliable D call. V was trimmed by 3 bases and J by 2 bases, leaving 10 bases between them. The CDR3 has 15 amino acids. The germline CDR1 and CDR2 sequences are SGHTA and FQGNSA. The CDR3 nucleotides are TGTGCCAGCAGCTTCCGGGGTCGGACTAATGAAAAACTGTTTTTT. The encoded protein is CASSFRGRTNEKLFF. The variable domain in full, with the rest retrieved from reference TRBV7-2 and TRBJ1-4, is GAGVSQSPSNKVTEKGKDVELRCDPISGHTALYWYRQSLGQGLEFLIYFQGNSAPDKSGLPSDRFSAERTGGSVSTLTIQRTQQEDSAVYLCASSFRGRTNEKLFFGSGTQLSVL.